These T cell receptor beta chains were read from a single sample in a study of cytomegalovirus exposure and HLA in healthy donors. Measured with immunoSEQ multiplex PCR; TCRdb has only the in-frame clones, and not every one. The sample has some 100,000 clones; about 88% are singletons. The sequenced material came from PBMCs. The receptors here all came from a man between 18 and 29 years old in good health and CMV-seronegative. CDR3s include the opening cysteine and the closing phenylalanine or tryptophan. The D gene is left open where the match is weak. The listing skips clone size in some rows; elsewhere it reads once, few, many or a size class.

J gene,V gene,clone size,D gene,CDR3 DNA,CDR3 protein
TRBJ2-7,TRBV11-2,NA,NA,TGTGCCAGCAGCTTAGGGCAGATCTACGAGCAGTACTTC,CASSLGQIYEQYF
TRBJ2-1,TRBV5-4,NA,TRBD2,TGTGCCAGCGGGACTAGCGGGAAGAATGAGCAGTTCTTC,CASGTSGKNEQFF
TRBJ2-1,TRBV18,NA,TRBD1,TGTGCCAGCTCGGGGCAGGGGGCGGGGAATGAGCAGTTCTTC,CASSGQGAGNEQFF
TRBJ1-6,TRBV7-8,NA,NA,TGTGCCAGCAGCCTAGGCCGTGTTCTAAATTCACCCCTCCACTTT,CASSLGRVLNSPLHF
TRBJ1-1,TRBV2,few,NA,TGTGCCAGCAGTGTGGGAAGGATAGGGGGAGCTTTCTTT,CASSVGRIGGAFF
TRBJ2-3,TRBV6-7,NA,TRBD1,TGTGCCAGCAGTTACTCGACAGGGTCCGCAGATACGCAGTATTTT,CASSYSTGSADTQYF
TRBJ1-2,TRBV27,few,NA,TGTGCCAGCAGTTTTCACACTAACTATGGCTACACCTTC,CASSFHTNYGYTF
TRBJ2-3,TRBV18,NA,TRBD1,TGTGCCAGCTCAGTCCAGGGGGACACAGATACGCAGTATTTT,CASSVQGDTDTQYF
TRBJ1-2,TRBV25-1,few,TRBD1,TGTGCCAGCAGTGACCATCGGACAGGGGCCCGGACGAGCTACACCTTC,CASSDHRTGARTSYTF
TRBJ1-5,TRBV10-3,NA,TRBD1,TGTGCCATCAGTCCTCAGGTCGGCCAGGGGGGTAACAATCAGCCCCAGCATTTT,CAISPQVGQGGNNQPQHF
TRBJ2-7,TRBV16,NA,TRBD2,TGTGCCAGCAGCTGGACTAGCGGAAGCTACGAGCAGTACTTC,CASSWTSGSYEQYF
TRBJ1-2,TRBV5-1,NA,NA,TGCGCCAGCGGAGAACCCTCCCGAGGCTACACCTTC,CASGEPSRGYTF
TRBJ1-2,TRBV5-6,NA,NA,TGTGCCAGCAGCTTGTGGCTCCCTAACTATGGCTACACCTTC,CASSLWLPNYGYTF
TRBJ1-2,TRBV4-2,NA,NA,TGTGCCAGCAGCCAGAGGGAGTTAGATGGCTACACCTTC,CASSQRELDGYTF
TRBJ1-5,TRBV6-1,NA,TRBD1,TGTGCCAGCAGGGTGGACAGGACGAGCAATCAGCCCCAGCATTTT,CASRVDRTSNQPQHF
TRBJ2-7,TRBV27,NA,TRBD2,TGTGCCAGCAGTTTAACGGGAGGGCCGTTCTACGAGCAGTACTTC,CASSLTGGPFYEQYF
TRBJ1-5,TRBV7-9,few,NA,TGTGCCAGCAGCTTAGACACTCAGCCCCAGCATTTT,CASSLDTQPQHF